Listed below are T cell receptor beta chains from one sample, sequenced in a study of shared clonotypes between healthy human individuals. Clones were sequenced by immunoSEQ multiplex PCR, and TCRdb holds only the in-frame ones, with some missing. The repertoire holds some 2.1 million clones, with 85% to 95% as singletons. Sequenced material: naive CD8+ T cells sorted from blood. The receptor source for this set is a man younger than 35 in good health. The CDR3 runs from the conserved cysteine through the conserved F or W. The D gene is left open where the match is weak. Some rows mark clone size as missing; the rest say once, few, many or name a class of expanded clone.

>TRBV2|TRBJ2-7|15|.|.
TGTGCCAGCAGTGAAGTCGGCGATATGGCCTACGAGCAGTACTTC
CASSEVGDMAYEQYF
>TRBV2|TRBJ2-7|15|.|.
TGTGCCAGCAGTGAAGTCGGGGGCCGACACTACGAGCAGTACTTC
CASSEVGGRHYEQYF
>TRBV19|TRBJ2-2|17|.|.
TGTGCCACCCGGGGGAGACAGGGAGCGGCGAACACCGGGGAGCTGTTTTTT
CATRGRQGAANTGELFF
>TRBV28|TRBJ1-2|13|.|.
TGTGCCAGCAGTACTATGATTGTCTATGGCTACACCTTC
CASSTMIVYGYTF
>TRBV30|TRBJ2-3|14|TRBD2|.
TGTGCCTGGGATCCTAGCGGCAGCACAGATACGCAGTATTTT
CAWDPSGSTDTQYF
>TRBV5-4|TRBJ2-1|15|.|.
TGTGCCAGCAGCAATAAACAGGGTTGGGGCAATGAGCAGTTCTTC
CASSNKQGWGNEQFF
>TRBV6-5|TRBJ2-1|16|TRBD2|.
TGTGCCAGCAGTTACCTCCCAGCGGGAGAAAACAATGAGCAGTTCTTC
CASSYLPAGENNEQFF
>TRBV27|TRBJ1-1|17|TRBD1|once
TGTGCCAGCAGTTGGGGACAGGGGCTCGCTCCGAACACTGAAGCTTTCTTT
CASSWGQGLAPNTEAFF
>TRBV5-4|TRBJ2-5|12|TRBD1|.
TGTGCCAGCAGCTCACAGGGGAGTCCCGGGTACTTC
CASSSQGSPGYF
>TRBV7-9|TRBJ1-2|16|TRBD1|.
TGTGCCAGCAGCTTCCCTCCAGGGGGCACTAACTATGGCTACACCTTC
CASSFPPGGTNYGYTF
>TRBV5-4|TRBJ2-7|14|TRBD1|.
TGTGCCAGCAGCTACAGGGGTACTACCTACGAGCAGTACTTC
CASSYRGTTYEQYF
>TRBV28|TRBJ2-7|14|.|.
TGTGCCAGCAGTTTGACAGGCACCCCCTACGAGCAGTACTTC
CASSLTGTPYEQYF
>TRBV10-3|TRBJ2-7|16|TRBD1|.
TGTGCCATCAGTTCTTCTTCTGCCGGGACAGCGAACGAGCAGTACTTC
CAISSSSAGTANEQYF
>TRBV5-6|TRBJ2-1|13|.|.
TGTGCCAGCAGCTTTAACGGAAACAATGAGCAGTTCTTC
CASSFNGNNEQFF
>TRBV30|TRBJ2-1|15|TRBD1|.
TGTGCCTGGATTGATGACAGGGGACCCTACAATGAGCAGTTCTTC
CAWIDDRGPYNEQFF
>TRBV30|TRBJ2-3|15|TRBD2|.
TGTGCCTGGATGGGACTAGCGGGAGGATCAGATACGCAGTATTTT
CAWMGLAGGSDTQYF
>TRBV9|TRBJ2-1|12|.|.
TGTGCCAGCAGCCAAGACAGCAATGAGCAGTTCTTC
CASSQDSNEQFF
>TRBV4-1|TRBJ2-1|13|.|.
TGCGCCAGCAGCCAAGGGCTAGTTTTTGAGCAGTTCTTC
CASSQGLVFEQFF
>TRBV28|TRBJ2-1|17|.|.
TGTGCCAGCAGTGGTGGATGGGGGGGCCGGAACTACAATGAGCAGTTCTTC
CASSGGWGGRNYNEQFF
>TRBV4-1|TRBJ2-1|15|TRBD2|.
TGCGCCAGCAGCCCCTCAGCGGGAGTGGCGAATGAGCAGTTCTTC
CASSPSAGVANEQFF
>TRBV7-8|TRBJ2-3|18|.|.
TGTGCCAGCAGCTTGGTCAGTCGGGGCCCAACGACCACAGATACGCAGTATTTT
CASSLVSRGPTTTDTQYF
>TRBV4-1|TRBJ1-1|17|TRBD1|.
TGCGCCAGCAGCCAACGCGGACAGGGGGCAAGGGGGACTGAAGCTTTCTTT
CASSQRGQGARGTEAFF
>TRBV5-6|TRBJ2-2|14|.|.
TGTGCCAGCAGCCCGCTCAGGGGGGCCGGGGAGCTGTTTTTT
CASSPLRGAGELFF
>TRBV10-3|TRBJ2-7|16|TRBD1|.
TGTGCCATCAGTGAGGCAACCGGGACAGGGCGATACGAGCAGTACTTC
CAISEATGTGRYEQYF
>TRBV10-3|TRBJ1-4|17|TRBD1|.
TGTGCCATCAGTGAGATGGGACAGGGTGCAACTAATGAAAAACTGTTTTTT
CAISEMGQGATNEKLFF
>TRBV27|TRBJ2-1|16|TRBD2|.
TGTGCCAGCAGTCCTGGGACTAGCGGTGCCTACAATGAGCAGTTCTTC
CASSPGTSGAYNEQFF
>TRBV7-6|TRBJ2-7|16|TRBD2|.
TGTGCCAGCAGCTTAGGTGTGACTAGCGGGAGATACGAGCAGTACTTC
CASSLGVTSGRYEQYF
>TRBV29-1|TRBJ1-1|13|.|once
TGCAGCTTCGAAAGGGTTAATAGTGCTGAAGCTTTCTTT
CSFERVNSAEAFF
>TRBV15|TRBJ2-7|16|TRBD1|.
TGTGCCACCACCGTGACAGGGGGGGAAAAAGTTTACGAGCAGTACTTC
CATTVTGGEKVYEQYF
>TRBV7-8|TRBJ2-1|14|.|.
TGTGCCAGCAGCTTAAGGGGGTACCGCAATGAGCAGTTCTTC
CASSLRGYRNEQFF
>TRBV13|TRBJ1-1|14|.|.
TGTGCCAGCAGCCCCCACGTGGAGCCCACTGAAGCTTTCTTT
CASSPHVEPTEAFF
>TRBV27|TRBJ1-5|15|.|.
TGTGCCAGCAGAGGACGGGACCATAGGGATCAGCCCCAGCATTTT
CASRGRDHRDQPQHF
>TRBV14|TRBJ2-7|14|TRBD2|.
TGTGCCAGCAGCCTGGCGGGAGCCTCATACGAGCAGTACTTC
CASSLAGASYEQYF
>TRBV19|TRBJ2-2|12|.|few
TGTGCCAGTAGTATGAACACCGGGGAGCTGTTTTTT
CASSMNTGELFF
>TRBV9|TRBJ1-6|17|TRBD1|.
TGTGCCAGCAGCGGTTCGGACAGGGAGGCACATAATTCACCCCTCCACTTT
CASSGSDREAHNSPLHF
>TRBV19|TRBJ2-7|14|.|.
TGTGCCAGTAGGAAACTCGACGGATCCTACGAGCAGTACTTC
CASRKLDGSYEQYF
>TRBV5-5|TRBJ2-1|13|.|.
TGTGCCAGCAGCTTTTACCTTACCAACGAGCAGTTCTTC
CASSFYLTNEQFF
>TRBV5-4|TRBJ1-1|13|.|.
TGTGCCAGCAGCTTTGAGGTGAACACTGAAGCTTTCTTT
CASSFEVNTEAFF
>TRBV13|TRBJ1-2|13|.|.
TGTGCCAGCAGCTCTTTAACAGGGCAGGGCTACACCTTC
CASSSLTGQGYTF
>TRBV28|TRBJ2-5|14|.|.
TGTGCCAGCAGTTTATTCCGGGCTCAAGAGACCCAGTACTTC
CASSLFRAQETQYF
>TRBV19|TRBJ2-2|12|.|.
TGTGCCAGTAGACCCGATACCGGGGAGCTGTTTTTT
CASRPDTGELFF
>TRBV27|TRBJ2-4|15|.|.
TGTGCCAGCAGCCCTAGCGTTCTAGCCAAAAACATTCAGTACTTC
CASSPSVLAKNIQYF
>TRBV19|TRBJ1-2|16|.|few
TGTGCCAGTAGTATAGATGGACAGCTCCCTAACTATGGCTACACCTTC
CASSIDGQLPNYGYTF
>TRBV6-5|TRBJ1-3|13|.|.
TGTGCCAGCAGTTACTCCCAGGGAAACACCATATATTTT
CASSYSQGNTIYF
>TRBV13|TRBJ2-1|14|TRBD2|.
TGTGCCAGCAGGACTAGCGGGAGTAACGATGAGCAGTTCTTC
CASRTSGSNDEQFF
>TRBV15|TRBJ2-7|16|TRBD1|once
TGTGCCACCAGCAGAGCCGACGGACAGGACTCCTACGAGCAGTACTTC
CATSRADGQDSYEQYF
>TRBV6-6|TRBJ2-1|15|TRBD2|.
TGTGCCAGCAGGACGATAGCGGGCGTGGTAAATGAGCAGTTCTTC
CASRTIAGVVNEQFF
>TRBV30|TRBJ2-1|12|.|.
TGTGCCTGGAGAGGGGTAGGGGACGAGCAGTTCTTC
CAWRGVGDEQFF
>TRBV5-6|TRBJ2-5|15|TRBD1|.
TGTGCCAGCAGCAGTGCCGGGGACAGGGAAGAGACCCAGTACTTC
CASSSAGDREETQYF
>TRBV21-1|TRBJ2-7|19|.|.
TGTGCCAGCAGCAAGAGTCGGGACAGGGTCGTCCGAAACGGGAACGAGCAGTACTTC
CASSKSRDRVVRNGNEQYF
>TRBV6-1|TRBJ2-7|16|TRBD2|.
TGTGCCAGCAGTGAGGGACTAGCGGGGTGGGCCTACGAGCAGTACTTC
CASSEGLAGWAYEQYF
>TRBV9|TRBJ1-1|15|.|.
TGTGCCAGCAGCGTAGTTGGGGCCATGAACACTGAAGCTTTCTTT
CASSVVGAMNTEAFF
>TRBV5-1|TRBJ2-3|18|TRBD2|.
TGCGCCAGCAGCTTTGGGCTAGCGGGGGAAATGCACCCAGATACGCAGTATTTT
CASSFGLAGEMHPDTQYF